This TCR beta chain was sequenced during a study of PD-1 blockade in classical Hodgkin lymphoma. Study-level results: A reduction in baseline TCR diversity was reportedly seen in newly diagnosed patients relative to healthy donors. Exclusion was the outcome for patients who began nivolumab under 1 year after ASCT.

Using immunoSEQ multiplex PCR, the repertoire was profiled, and TCRdb retains in-frame clones only, with some absent. The sample holds under 9,000 clones, 87% seen once. The time point here: cycle 4 day 1 (C4D1), after less than seven weeks of nivolumab. With no exception, relapse followed autologous stem cell transplantation in all patients, and brentuximab vedotin exposure varied. Patients had relapsed/refractory classical Hodgkin lymphoma with complete response, partial response or progressive disease as best response. The V gene's germline CDR1 is SGHAT and CDR2 FQNNGV. This CDR3 comprises 15 residues. A remark on this clone: The antigen is unknown. The germline gene is not matched at one end of the junction; a read error may be the cause.

This TCR came from a human donor with classical Hodgkin lymphoma. The input for sequencing was peripheral blood mononuclear cells (PBMCs), taken before the fourth cycle of nivolumab. This rearrangement joins TRBV11-2 to TRBJ2-4, with 9 positions matching TRBD2. CDR3 in amino acids: CASTLSGRSKNIQYF. The CDR3, as DNA: TGTGCCAGCACCTTAAGCGGGAGGTCCAAAAACATTCAGTACTTC. The full variable domain, rest sourced from reference TRBV11-2 and TRBJ2-4, is EAGVAQSPRYKIIEKRQSVAFWCNPISGHATLYWYQQILGQGPKLLIQFQNNGVVDDSQLPKDRFSAERLKGVDSTLKIQPAKLEDSAVYLCASTLSGRSKNIQYFGAGTRLSVL.